This T cell receptor (beta chain) appears in the sequencing data of a study of regulatory T cells in long-lasting Graves disease. Many counts were recorded for this clonotype. This CDR3 is 13 amino acids long. Trimming stripped 7 bases from V and 3 bases from J, with 13 bases between. Described time point: persistent/refractory GD, antithyroid drugs over 5 years with positive TRAb. Construction of the TCR library relied on RNA isolated from PBMCs. Investigators prepared the TCR beta libraries by applying iRepertoire HTBI primers and Arm-PCR of CDR3 regions. Each CDR3 protein is one row after TCRdb ran MiXCR on the multiplex PCR reads. The sample lists 430,000 or so distinct CDR3 sequences; around a fifth were seen once.

This rearrangement joins TRBV12-3 or TRBV12-4 to TRBJ2-7; no clear D. The TCR sequence derives from a female donor with Graves disease. Material: peripheral blood mononuclear cells (PBMCs), obtained when the disease was refractory, from a patient treated with antithyroid drugs. This CDR3 reads CASTLGSIYEQYF. CDR3 nucleotide sequence: TGTGCCAGCACGTTGGGTTCAATCTACGAGCAGTACTTC.